This is a list of T cell receptor beta chains from one sample in a study of identical twins. One entry per CDR3 protein, called by TCRdb with MiXCR from the 5' RACE reads. The sample yields 400,000 to 550,000 distinct CDR3 sequences, around 20% seen once. This same sample was also part of a study on T cells expressing NK-cell markers.

The specimen sequenced was CD4+ T cells sorted from blood. The receptors shown here come from a young woman in good health. Both conserved end residues are part of each CDR3. A D gene is named only where the DNA matches it firmly. Some rows mark clone size as missing; the rest say once, few, many or name a class of expanded clone.

v_call: TRBV20-1
j_call: TRBJ2-1
clone_size: few
d_call: NA
cdr3_nt: TGCAGTGCTAGGGGGTCTAGTGGGAATGATGAGCAGTTCTTC
cdr3_aa: CSARGSSGNDEQFF

v_call: TRBV20-1
j_call: TRBJ1-1
clone_size: few
d_call: TRBD1
cdr3_nt: TGCAGTGCCCGCAGGGGGCAGGAAGCTTTCTTT
cdr3_aa: CSARRGQEAFF

v_call: TRBV3-1
j_call: TRBJ2-2
clone_size: NA
d_call: NA
cdr3_nt: TGTGCCAGCAATCAAGGGTACGGGGAGCTGTTTTTT
cdr3_aa: CASNQGYGELFF

v_call: TRBV6-2/TRBV6-3
j_call: TRBJ2-1
clone_size: NA
d_call: NA
cdr3_nt: TGTGCCAGCAGGAGATTTAGCGGATTTACCTACAATGAGCAGTTCTTC
cdr3_aa: CASRRFSGFTYNEQFF

v_call: TRBV6-1
j_call: TRBJ2-3
clone_size: few
d_call: NA
cdr3_nt: TGTGCCAGCAGTGCGACTAATGGAGAAGATACGCAGTATTTT
cdr3_aa: CASSATNGEDTQYF

v_call: TRBV20-1
j_call: TRBJ1-6
clone_size: few
d_call: NA
cdr3_nt: TGCAGTGCTTCAGGACAGACAGATAATTCACCCCTCCACTTT
cdr3_aa: CSASGQTDNSPLHF

v_call: TRBV25-1
j_call: TRBJ2-1
clone_size: few
d_call: NA
cdr3_nt: TGTGCCAGCAGTGATCGGGCAGGGCTGTTCTTC
cdr3_aa: CASSDRAGLFF

v_call: TRBV6-1
j_call: TRBJ1-5
clone_size: NA
d_call: NA
cdr3_nt: TGTGCCAGCAGTCCCAGGGAAGGTCAGCCCCAGCATTTT
cdr3_aa: CASSPREGQPQHF

v_call: TRBV10-3
j_call: TRBJ1-1
clone_size: few
d_call: NA
cdr3_nt: TGTGCCATCAGCGCGGGACGGCCGAACACTGAAGCTTTCTTT
cdr3_aa: CAISAGRPNTEAFF

v_call: TRBV20-1
j_call: TRBJ2-4
clone_size: NA
d_call: TRBD2
cdr3_nt: TGCAGTGCGCGGCTAGCGGGGGGGCCGGGGGGCATTCAGTACTTC
cdr3_aa: CSARLAGGPGGIQYF

v_call: TRBV7-8
j_call: TRBJ1-2
clone_size: few
d_call: NA
cdr3_nt: TGTGCCAGCAGCTTAGAAGGTTACTCAGACTATGGCTACACCTTC
cdr3_aa: CASSLEGYSDYGYTF

v_call: TRBV29-1
j_call: TRBJ2-3
clone_size: NA
d_call: TRBD1
cdr3_nt: TGCAGCGTGTTGGACAGGGTGAAAGATACGCAGTATTTT
cdr3_aa: CSVLDRVKDTQYF

v_call: TRBV5-1
j_call: TRBJ2-5
clone_size: few
d_call: NA
cdr3_nt: TGCGCCAGCAGCCCAGCTGGGGGGATCCAAGAGACCCAGTACTTC
cdr3_aa: CASSPAGGIQETQYF

v_call: TRBV7-6
j_call: TRBJ1-1
clone_size: NA
d_call: NA
cdr3_nt: TGTGCCAGCAGCTTAGAGGTAGAAGGTGAAGCTTTCTTT
cdr3_aa: CASSLEVEGEAFF

v_call: TRBV15
j_call: TRBJ1-5
clone_size: few
d_call: NA
cdr3_nt: TGTGCCACCAGCAGACCGGGACTCGGGCAGCCCCAGCATTTT
cdr3_aa: CATSRPGLGQPQHF

v_call: TRBV10-3
j_call: TRBJ2-3
clone_size: many
d_call: NA
cdr3_nt: TGTGCCATCAGTGACCGGGGCACAGATACGCAGTATTTT
cdr3_aa: CAISDRGTDTQYF

v_call: TRBV7-2
j_call: TRBJ2-7
clone_size: NA
d_call: NA
cdr3_nt: TGTGCCAGCAGCTTAGCTCCGGGTACCCGCTACGAGCAGTACTTC
cdr3_aa: CASSLAPGTRYEQYF

v_call: TRBV6-5
j_call: TRBJ2-3
clone_size: NA
d_call: TRBD1
cdr3_nt: TGTGCCACCCGACAGGGGCGGGCTGCGCAGTATTTT
cdr3_aa: CATRQGRAAQYF

v_call: TRBV29-1
j_call: TRBJ1-1
clone_size: NA
d_call: NA
cdr3_nt: TGCAGCGTTGGGTTGGGGAACACTGAAGCTTTCTTT
cdr3_aa: CSVGLGNTEAFF

v_call: TRBV20-1
j_call: TRBJ2-1
clone_size: many
d_call: NA
cdr3_nt: TGCAGTGCTAGTCCGGGGTGGGACAATGAGCAGTTCTTC
cdr3_aa: CSASPGWDNEQFF

v_call: TRBV3-1
j_call: TRBJ1-1
clone_size: many
d_call: NA
cdr3_nt: TGTGCCAGCAGCTCCCCTCCCTACACTGAAGCTTTCTTT
cdr3_aa: CASSSPPYTEAFF

v_call: TRBV7-9
j_call: TRBJ1-5
clone_size: few
d_call: NA
cdr3_nt: TGTGCCAGCAGCTTAACTCATAGCAATCAGCCCCAGCATTTT
cdr3_aa: CASSLTHSNQPQHF

v_call: TRBV20-1
j_call: TRBJ1-6
clone_size: NA
d_call: NA
cdr3_nt: TGCAGTGCTAGAGAAACCAGGGATAAATCACCCCTCCACTTT
cdr3_aa: CSARETRDKSPLHF

v_call: TRBV7-2
j_call: TRBJ2-7
clone_size: few
d_call: TRBD2
cdr3_nt: TGTGCCAGCAGCTTAGAGGGACTAGCGTACGAGCAGTACTTC
cdr3_aa: CASSLEGLAYEQYF

v_call: TRBV6-1
j_call: TRBJ2-7
clone_size: few
d_call: TRBD1
cdr3_nt: TGTGCCAGCAAAAGGGACAGGGGGTCCTACGAGCAGTACTTC
cdr3_aa: CASKRDRGSYEQYF

v_call: TRBV20-1
j_call: TRBJ1-5
clone_size: few
d_call: NA
cdr3_nt: TGCAGTGCCAGAAGGGGGAATTATAGCAATCAGCCCCAGCATTTT
cdr3_aa: CSARRGNYSNQPQHF

v_call: TRBV13
j_call: TRBJ2-7
clone_size: few
d_call: NA
cdr3_nt: TGTGCCAGCAGCTTCAGGGCGGCCGAGCAGTACTTC
cdr3_aa: CASSFRAAEQYF

v_call: TRBV6-1
j_call: TRBJ2-7
clone_size: NA
d_call: NA
cdr3_nt: TGTGCCAGCAGGGAATTGGACCCGGACGCCTACGAGCAGTACTTC
cdr3_aa: CASRELDPDAYEQYF

v_call: TRBV20-1
j_call: TRBJ1-2
clone_size: NA
d_call: NA
cdr3_nt: TGCAGTGCTGGTACAGGAGAAAACTATGGCTACACCTTC
cdr3_aa: CSAGTGENYGYTF

v_call: TRBV10-3
j_call: TRBJ2-1
clone_size: many
d_call: NA
cdr3_nt: TGTGCCATCAGTGAGAGGGACTCTGCTAGCGAGCAGTTCTTC
cdr3_aa: CAISERDSASEQFF

v_call: TRBV3-1
j_call: TRBJ2-7
clone_size: NA
d_call: NA
cdr3_nt: TGTGCCAGCAGCCACCAATCCGGACACTCCGGGCAGTACTTC
cdr3_aa: CASSHQSGHSGQYF

v_call: TRBV6-1
j_call: TRBJ1-1
clone_size: many
d_call: TRBD1
cdr3_nt: TGCGCCAGCAGCCGGGGGACAGGGAACACTGAAGCTTTCTTT
cdr3_aa: CASSRGTGNTEAFF